The source of this T cell receptor (beta chain) is a study of blood T cells in healthy people across ages. A second PCR, run for roughly 6 to 11 cycles, used a sample-barcoded 5' primer plus a J-beta primer mix. Via MiXCR, TCRdb re-called the 5' RACE reads, giving one row per CDR3 protein. The profile covers approximately 1,100,000 distinct CDR3 sequences, with roughly 45% appearing a single time and 18% taken by the ten largest. With 0 bases removed from V and 3 bases from J, the gap between germline ends came to 10 bases. This CDR3 region has 15 residues. Germline loops: CDR1 SGDLS, CDR2 YYNGEE. The TCR sequence derives from a woman in her fifties or sixties in good health. J is TRBJ2-1 and V is TRBV9; D may be TRBD2 (6 bases). Source material: blood. CDR3 DNA: TGTGCCAGCAGCGTAGTCGGAGGGGACTACAATGAGCAGTTCTTC. This encodes CASSVVGGDYNEQFF. The whole variable domain, filled in from reference TRBV9 and TRBJ2-1, reads DSGVTQTPKHLITATGQRVTLRCSPRSGDLSVYWYQQSLDQGLQFLIQYYNGEERAKGNILERFSAQQFPDLHSELNLSSLELGDSALYFCASSVVGGDYNEQFFGPGTRLTVL.